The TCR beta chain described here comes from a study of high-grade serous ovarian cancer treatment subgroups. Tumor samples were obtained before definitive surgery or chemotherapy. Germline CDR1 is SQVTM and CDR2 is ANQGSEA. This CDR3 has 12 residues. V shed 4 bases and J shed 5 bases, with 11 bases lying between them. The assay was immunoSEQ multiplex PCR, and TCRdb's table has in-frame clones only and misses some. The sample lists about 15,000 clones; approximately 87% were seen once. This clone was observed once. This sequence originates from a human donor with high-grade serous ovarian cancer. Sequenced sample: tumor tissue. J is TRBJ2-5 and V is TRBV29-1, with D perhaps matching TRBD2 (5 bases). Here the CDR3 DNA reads TGCAGCGTTGGAGGGCGAACCGAGACCCAGTACTTC. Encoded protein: CSVGGRTETQYF.